The clone carrying this T cell receptor (beta chain) was detected many times. Its antigen is undetermined. CDR1 and CDR2 (germline): SGHTA, FQGNSA. This CDR3 has 15 residues. The junction had 6 bases not matched to a gene; V was cut back by 1 base and J by 4 bases. The data were obtained in a study of CD8 T cells in ankylosing spondylitis. Overall study results and limits: Roughly 8 highly homologous variants made up a TCR beta motif, and this motif appeared characteristic of ankylosing spondylitis blood. In peripheral blood, disease-linked CD8+ clones occurred at relatively low frequencies.

Making the TCR beta libraries involved quantitative 5'-RACE with molecular barcodes. TCRdb re-called the 5' RACE reads through MiXCR, storing one row per CDR3 protein. The sample holds under 150,000 distinct CDR3 sequences, roughly 8.8% seen once. Source material: blood, either unsorted or a sorted T cell fraction (not recorded which). This chain uses TRBV7-2 with TRBJ2-5, with 7 bases aligning to TRBD1. The TCR sequence derives from a male donor with ankylosing spondylitis or in good health (not recorded which). CDR3 nucleotides: TGTGCCAGCAGCTTAGGCACCGGACAGGCAGAGACCCAGTACTTC. It is translated as CASSLGTGQAETQYF.